A selection of T cell receptor beta chains follows, all from one sample in a study of T-cell memory formation after mild COVID-19. One entry per CDR3 protein results from TCRdb running MiXCR on the 5' RACE reads. Of hundreds of thousands of distinct CDR3 sequences listed, about a fifth are singletons. Sequenced input: PBMCs or a T cell subset sorted from them (not recorded which). The receptors were gathered from an adult woman who had mild COVID-19 (a few samples of this study predate the infection). Cell type and time point are not known. CDR3s include the opening cysteine and the closing phenylalanine or tryptophan. A D gene is named only where the DNA matches it firmly. The listing skips clone size in some rows; elsewhere it reads once, few, many or a size class.

clone size: .
J gene: TRBJ2-4
V gene: TRBV6-1
D gene: .
CDR3 protein: CASSEGGWANIQYF
CDR3 DNA: TGTGCCAGCAGTGAAGGGGGCTGGGCAAACATTCAGTACTTC

clone size: .
J gene: TRBJ1-1
V gene: TRBV18
D gene: .
CDR3 protein: CASSTDRLLNTEAFF
CDR3 DNA: TGTGCCAGCTCAACGGACAGACTACTGAACACTGAAGCTTTCTTT

clone size: few
J gene: TRBJ1-5
V gene: TRBV27
D gene: .
CDR3 protein: CASSLVWGNQPQHF
CDR3 DNA: TGTGCCAGCAGTTTAGTTTGGGGAAATCAGCCCCAGCATTTT

clone size: .
J gene: TRBJ1-1
V gene: TRBV3-1
D gene: .
CDR3 protein: CASSRSPWFDSTNTEAFF
CDR3 DNA: TGTGCCAGCAGCCGATCCCCCTGGTTCGACAGCACGAACACTGAAGCTTTCTTT

clone size: .
J gene: TRBJ2-7
V gene: TRBV10-3
D gene: .
CDR3 protein: CAISEMFSGEQYF
CDR3 DNA: TGTGCCATCAGTGAAATGTTCTCGGGGGAGCAGTACTTC

clone size: .
J gene: TRBJ1-1
V gene: TRBV6-6
D gene: .
CDR3 protein: CASSYGRQMNTEAFF
CDR3 DNA: TGTGCCAGCAGTTACGGGCGCCAGATGAACACTGAAGCTTTCTTT

clone size: .
J gene: TRBJ1-2
V gene: TRBV12-3/TRBV12-4
D gene: .
CDR3 protein: CASSLNRDPYYGYTF
CDR3 DNA: TGTGCCAGCAGCCTTAACCGGGACCCATACTATGGCTACACCTTC

clone size: .
J gene: TRBJ1-1
V gene: TRBV6-6
D gene: .
CDR3 protein: CASSYKGGVLEAFF
CDR3 DNA: TGTGCCAGCAGTTACAAAGGGGGAGTACTTGAAGCTTTCTTT

clone size: .
J gene: TRBJ2-7
V gene: TRBV7-2
D gene: .
CDR3 protein: CASSDGISGVYEQYF
CDR3 DNA: TGTGCCAGCAGCGACGGGATTTCGGGGGTGTACGAGCAGTACTTC

clone size: .
J gene: TRBJ2-7
V gene: TRBV5-6
D gene: .
CDR3 protein: CASSPDRNEQYF
CDR3 DNA: TGTGCCAGCAGCCCCGACAGAAACGAGCAGTACTTC

clone size: few
J gene: TRBJ2-7
V gene: TRBV12-3/TRBV12-4
D gene: TRBD1
CDR3 protein: CASSPQTGAGEQYF
CDR3 DNA: TGTGCCAGCAGTCCCCAGACAGGGGCGGGGGAGCAGTACTTC

clone size: .
J gene: TRBJ2-4
V gene: TRBV4-1
D gene: TRBD2
CDR3 protein: CASSQDLTSGGQSIQYF
CDR3 DNA: TGCGCCAGCAGCCAAGATTTGACTAGCGGGGGACAGAGCATTCAGTACTTC

clone size: few
J gene: TRBJ1-1
V gene: TRBV7-3
D gene: .
CDR3 protein: CASSAGHANTEAFF
CDR3 DNA: TGTGCCAGCAGCGCTGGACACGCCAACACTGAAGCTTTCTTT

clone size: few
J gene: TRBJ2-7
V gene: TRBV10-2
D gene: .
CDR3 protein: CASVAAISYEQYF
CDR3 DNA: TGCGCCAGCGTAGCGGCGATATCCTACGAGCAGTACTTC

clone size: .
J gene: TRBJ1-5
V gene: TRBV7-9
D gene: .
CDR3 protein: CASSLNEDQPQHF
CDR3 DNA: TGTGCCAGCAGCTTAAACGAAGATCAGCCCCAGCATTTT

clone size: .
J gene: TRBJ2-3
V gene: TRBV4-2
D gene: TRBD2
CDR3 protein: CASSPELAGDADTQYF
CDR3 DNA: TGTGCCAGCAGCCCCGAACTAGCGGGAGACGCAGATACGCAGTATTTT

clone size: .
J gene: TRBJ2-1
V gene: TRBV7-9
D gene: .
CDR3 protein: CASSPQVANEQFF
CDR3 DNA: TGTGCCAGCAGCCCCCAGGTAGCAAATGAGCAGTTCTTC

clone size: .
J gene: TRBJ2-5
V gene: TRBV9
D gene: TRBD1
CDR3 protein: CASSVQAGGGETQYF
CDR3 DNA: TGTGCCAGCAGCGTACAGGCAGGGGGCGGAGAGACCCAGTACTTC

clone size: few
J gene: TRBJ1-1
V gene: TRBV24-1
D gene: .
CDR3 protein: CATSASNRANTEAFF
CDR3 DNA: TGTGCCACCAGTGCATCAAACAGGGCGAACACTGAAGCTTTCTTT

clone size: few
J gene: TRBJ2-1
V gene: TRBV28
D gene: .
CDR3 protein: CASSSSSRAVNEQFF
CDR3 DNA: TGTGCCAGCAGTTCCTCTTCCCGAGCGGTGAATGAGCAGTTCTTC

clone size: .
J gene: TRBJ2-5
V gene: TRBV5-1
D gene: .
CDR3 protein: CASSSQGLIGGGKEETQYF
CDR3 DNA: TGCGCCAGCAGCTCCCAAGGGTTGATCGGTGGAGGAAAGGAAGAGACCCAGTACTTC

clone size: many
J gene: TRBJ2-1
V gene: TRBV7-3
D gene: .
CDR3 protein: CASSSLHRVDEQFF
CDR3 DNA: TGTGCCAGCAGCAGCCTCCACAGGGTCGATGAGCAGTTCTTC

clone size: few
J gene: TRBJ2-6
V gene: TRBV29-1
D gene: TRBD2
CDR3 protein: CSVGAGAGANVLTF
CDR3 DNA: TGCAGCGTGGGTGCGGGGGCTGGGGCCAACGTCCTGACTTTC

clone size: .
J gene: TRBJ1-4
V gene: TRBV6-6
D gene: .
CDR3 protein: CASSYRRDEKLFF
CDR3 DNA: TGTGCCAGCAGTTACCGGAGGGATGAAAAACTGTTTTTT

clone size: .
J gene: TRBJ2-7
V gene: TRBV4-2
D gene: .
CDR3 protein: CASSHIGGQRAAYEQYF
CDR3 DNA: TGTGCCAGCAGCCACATCGGGGGGCAGCGGGCGGCCTACGAGCAGTACTTC

clone size: .
J gene: TRBJ2-7
V gene: TRBV11-1
D gene: .
CDR3 protein: CASRFRGQGNYEQYF
CDR3 DNA: TGTGCCAGCAGATTTCGGGGGCAGGGTAACTACGAGCAGTACTTC

clone size: many
J gene: TRBJ2-7
V gene: TRBV5-1
D gene: .
CDR3 protein: CASSTGSGEQYF
CDR3 DNA: TGCGCCAGCAGCACGGGATCGGGCGAGCAGTACTTC

clone size: .
J gene: TRBJ2-7
V gene: TRBV4-1
D gene: TRBD2
CDR3 protein: CASSQESGTSGVLSSYEQYF
CDR3 DNA: TGCGCCAGCAGCCAAGAATCCGGGACTAGCGGGGTCCTGAGCTCCTACGAGCAGTACTTC

clone size: .
J gene: TRBJ2-1
V gene: TRBV30
D gene: .
CDR3 protein: CAWSTGAWFF
CDR3 DNA: TGTGCCTGGAGTACCGGAGCCTGGTTCTTC

clone size: few
J gene: TRBJ2-3
V gene: TRBV7-3
D gene: TRBD1
CDR3 protein: CASSSSPGQGSDTQYF
CDR3 DNA: TGTGCCAGCAGCTCGTCCCCGGGACAGGGATCAGATACGCAGTATTTT

clone size: .
J gene: TRBJ2-1
V gene: TRBV2
D gene: TRBD2
CDR3 protein: CASTQTSGGAREQFF
CDR3 DNA: TGTGCCAGCACCCAGACTAGCGGGGGGGCACGTGAGCAGTTCTTC

clone size: .
J gene: TRBJ2-7
V gene: TRBV4-1
D gene: .
CDR3 protein: CASSPAWDYEQYF
CDR3 DNA: TGCGCCAGCAGCCCAGCTTGGGACTACGAGCAGTACTTC

clone size: .
J gene: TRBJ2-3
V gene: TRBV27
D gene: TRBD1
CDR3 protein: CASSLSLQGSDTQYF
CDR3 DNA: TGTGCCAGCAGTTTATCGCTACAGGGGTCAGATACGCAGTATTTT

clone size: .
J gene: TRBJ1-1
V gene: TRBV5-1
D gene: .
CDR3 protein: CASSSVSSGTLEAFF
CDR3 DNA: TGCGCCAGCAGCTCGGTCTCGTCCGGGACGCTTGAAGCTTTCTTT

clone size: .
J gene: TRBJ1-1
V gene: TRBV7-2
D gene: TRBD1
CDR3 protein: CASSRDRVGPGDTEAFF
CDR3 DNA: TGTGCCAGCAGTCGCGACAGGGTAGGACCGGGAGACACTGAAGCTTTCTTT

clone size: .
J gene: TRBJ2-2
V gene: TRBV3-1
D gene: .
CDR3 protein: CASSQVGSANGELFF
CDR3 DNA: TGTGCCAGCAGCCAAGTCGGATCAGCGAACGGGGAGCTGTTTTTT

clone size: .
J gene: TRBJ1-1
V gene: TRBV6-5
D gene: .
CDR3 protein: CASSYRAGLNTEAFF
CDR3 DNA: TGTGCCAGCAGTTACCGTGCCGGGCTGAACACTGAAGCTTTCTTT

clone size: .
J gene: TRBJ2-1
V gene: TRBV11-3
D gene: TRBD2
CDR3 protein: CASREREYNEQFF
CDR3 DNA: TGTGCCAGCCGGGAGCGGGAGTACAATGAGCAGTTCTTC

clone size: few
J gene: TRBJ2-7
V gene: TRBV9
D gene: TRBD1
CDR3 protein: CASSAGQGAGYEQYF
CDR3 DNA: TGTGCCAGCAGCGCCGGACAGGGGGCCGGCTACGAGCAGTACTTC

clone size: many
J gene: TRBJ1-1
V gene: TRBV18
D gene: .
CDR3 protein: CASSPIQNTEAFF
CDR3 DNA: TGTGCCAGCTCACCAATACAGAACACTGAAGCTTTCTTT